This T cell receptor (beta chain) was recorded in a study of blood T cell repertoires in COVID-19. Study details: Whether acute or convalescent, the COVID-19 samples came from the United States, Italy and Spain.

Here immunoSEQ multiplex PCR was the method, and the copy in TCRdb shows in-frame clones only, minus some. The sample holds fewer than 250,000 clones, roughly 80% seen once. CDR3 size: 13 residues. V shed 5 bases and J shed 2 bases, with 7 bases lying between them. Germline CDR1 reads SGHTA; CDR2 reads FQGNSA. This clonotype was sampled from a woman in her fifties or sixties with acute or convalescent COVID-19. Sequenced sample: peripheral blood. The J gene is TRBJ2-1, the V gene TRBV7-2; D call uncertain. CDR3 sequence reads: CASSPRTYNEQFF. The CDR3 region has the DNA TGTGCCAGCAGCCCGAGAACCTACAATGAGCAGTTCTTC.